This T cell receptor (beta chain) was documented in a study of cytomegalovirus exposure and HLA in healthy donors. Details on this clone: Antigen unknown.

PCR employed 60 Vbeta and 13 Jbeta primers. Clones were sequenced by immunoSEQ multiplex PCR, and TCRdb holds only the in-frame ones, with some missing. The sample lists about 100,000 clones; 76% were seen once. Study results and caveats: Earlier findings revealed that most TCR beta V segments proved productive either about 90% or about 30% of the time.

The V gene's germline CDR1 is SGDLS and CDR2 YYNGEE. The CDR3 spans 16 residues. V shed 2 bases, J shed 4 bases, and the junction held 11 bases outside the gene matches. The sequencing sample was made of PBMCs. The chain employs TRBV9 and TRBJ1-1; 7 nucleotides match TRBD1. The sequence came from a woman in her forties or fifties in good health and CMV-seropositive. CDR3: CASSVPPGQSITEAFF. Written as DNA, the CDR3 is TGTGCCAGCAGCGTCCCCCCGGGACAGTCGATCACTGAAGCTTTCTTT.